This TCR beta chain was recovered during a study of cytomegalovirus exposure and HLA in healthy donors. Study-level points and caveats: Cytomegalovirus association was listed for roughly 160 TCR beta chains. The classifier, whose performance was assessed in both the original and validation cohorts, reportedly diagnosed cytomegalovirus status with high specificity and sensitivity. In vitro confirmation showed three CMV-associated chains to be CMV antigen specific.

A 120-subject validation cohort, separate from the 666-subject first cohort, supplied the donors. The table came from immunoSEQ multiplex PCR; TCRdb's copy has only in-frame clones and leaves some out. The table shows about 190,000 clones, with around 88% occurring only once. CDR3 size: 15 residues. Per the germline V gene, CDR1 is SGHRS and CDR2 is YFSETQ. Trimming took 5 bases from V and 1 from J, leaving 15 bases between them. A remark on this clone: Its antigen is still unknown.

This clonotype originated in a woman aged 18 to 35 in good health and CMV-seronegative. The material sequenced was PBMCs. The rearrangement uses TRBV5-1 and TRBJ2-5; unclear D gene. The DNA of the CDR3 is TGCGCCAGCAGAGACAACACAGACACCCAAGAGACCCAGTACTTC. Amino acid sequence: CASRDNTDTQETQYF.